This TCR beta chain was observed in a study of shared clonotypes between healthy human individuals. Study-wide results and caveats: Incomplete sequencing of sorted subsets was indicated by rarefaction despite large depth.

Replicate PCRs for sorted subsets used 200 ng DNA; this equaled 25,000 to 35,000 T cell genomes. Only in-frame clones appear in the TCRdb table, and some are missing; sequencing was by immunoSEQ multiplex PCR. The sample has almost 750,000 clones; over 55% are singletons. This clone was seen more than once but under ten times. Its antigen is unidentified. Sequences were obtained from memory CD4+ T cells sorted from blood. The subset was: CD45RA-negative fraction. This clonotype originated in a woman younger than 45 in good health.

Here the CDR3 reads CATSRGGGVQPQHF. For the CDR3, the DNA is TGTGCCACCAGCAGAGGAGGGGGGGTTCAGCCCCAGCATTTT. V is TRBV15 and J is TRBJ1-5; D is possibly TRBD1 (6 bases). V lost 1 base and J 6 bases, leaving 10 bases between the germline ends. Germline loops: CDR1 LNHNV, CDR2 YYDKDF (reference sequence). The CDR3 sequence is 14 residues long.